The 25 T cell receptor beta chains below were found in one sample sequenced in a study of blood T cells in healthy people across ages. For the second PCR, which ran for about 6 to 11 cycles, a sample-barcoded 5' primer and a J-beta primer mix were used. TCRdb analysed the 5' RACE reads with MiXCR anew, one entry per CDR3 protein. The table includes about 1,500,000 distinct CDR3 sequences, about 30% detected once. The specimen sequenced was blood. The receptors come from a woman younger than 45 in good health.

The chain has TRBV19 and TRBJ2-1; TRBD2 matches at 7 bases. The J segment lost 6 bases and the V segment lost 2 bases, leaving 10 bases of the junction unmatched. The germline CDR1 and CDR2 sequences are LNHDA and SQIVND (reference sequence). CDR3 size: 16 residues. The CDR3 loop reads CASSISLRPGGNEQFF. CDR3 DNA sequence: TGTGCCAGTAGTATATCCCTCAGACCGGGGGGCAATGAGCAGTTCTTC.

The V call is TRBV5-1, the J call TRBJ1-2, with 10 bases fitting TRBD1. Germline assignment: CDR1 SGHRS and CDR2 YFSETQ. This CDR3 is 14 amino acids long. The junction had 4 bases not matched to a gene; V was cut back by 4 bases and J by 4 bases. CDR3 in amino acids: CASSEDRGFYGYTF. In DNA, the CDR3 is TGCGCCAGCAGCGAGGACAGGGGGTTCTATGGCTACACCTTC.

This clonotype was observed a handful of times. This chain uses TRBV12-3 or TRBV12-4 with TRBJ2-5; 12 nucleotides agree with TRBD2. The CDR3 length is 14 residues. V trimming: 6 bases; J trimming: 7 bases; junction bases outside the gene matches: 6. The CDR3: CASSPSGGGGTQYF. Here the CDR3 DNA reads TGTGCCAGCAGCCCTAGCGGGGGGGGTGGGACCCAGTACTTC.

This clonotype was detected a few times. This chain connects TRBV20-1 to TRBJ1-5, with D possibly being TRBD1 (6 bases). CDR1 is DFQATT and CDR2 is SNEGSKA in the germline V gene (reference sequence). The V end was cut by 2 bases, the J end by 3 bases, with 11 bases between. The CDR3 loop spans 14 amino acids. CDR3 sequence: CSARRGPTNQPQHF. CDR3 in DNA: TGCAGTGCTAGACGGGGGCCTACCAATCAGCCCCAGCATTTT.

CDR3 loop: CASSNRMARSEAFF. In nucleotides, the CDR3 is TGTGCCAGCAGCAACCGAATGGCGAGGAGTGAAGCTTTCTTT. The chain carries TRBV2 and TRBJ1-1; D is uncertain. Germline CDR1 SNHLY, CDR2 FYNNEI. V dropped 6 bases and J dropped 7 bases, with 18 bases sitting between them. CDR3 size: 14 residues.

This clonotype was seen repeatedly, ten times or more. This chain joins TRBV20-1 and TRBJ1-2; 7 bases fit TRBD1. This CDR3 region has 15 residues. With 1 base clipped from V and 7 bases from J, the junction kept 12 bases outside the gene matches. Germline CDR1 is DFQATT and CDR2 is SNEGSKA (reference sequence). CDR3 in amino acids: CSARAQGGDSGGYTF. As DNA, the CDR3 is TGCAGTGCTAGAGCTCAGGGAGGGGACAGTGGTGGCTACACCTTC.

In this sample, this clonotype turned up once. The genes are TRBV14 and TRBJ1-1, with TRBD1 matching 7 bases. The V gene's germline CDR1 is SGHDN and CDR2 FVKESK. With 2 bases clipped from V and 5 bases from J, the junction kept 8 bases outside the gene matches. The CDR3 loop spans 15 amino acids. The CDR3, as DNA: TGTGCCAGCAGCCAAAACAGGGGTCTGCGAACTGAAGCTTTCTTT. Translation gives CASSQNRGLRTEAFF.

This clonotype was found a few times. It is unclear where the CDR3 begins or ends on the DNA, so no DNA is shown, and the CDR3 is as TCRdb lists it. This chain joins TRBV27 and TRBJ2-7. The germline gives CDR1 MNHEY, CDR2 SMNVEV (reference sequence). The CDR3 has 13 residues if both end residues are counted. The CDR3 sequence is CAPTLGNGYEQYF.

This chain links TRBV10-3 with TRBJ2-7, with TRBD1 matching over 9 bases. The CDR3 contains 13 residues. Germline V CDR1 and CDR2: ENHRY, SYGVKD. Trimming removed 10 bases from V and 3 bases from J; junction bases left unmatched: 7. CDR3 coding DNA: TGTGCCACTAAAGGGACAGGGAGCTACGAGCAGTACTTC. As protein: CATKGTGSYEQYF.

This clonotype was counted ten times or more. This chain connects TRBV3-1 to TRBJ2-7; the D is unclear. Germline V lookup: CDR1 LGHDT, CDR2 YNNKEL (reference sequence). The CDR3 loop spans 12 amino acids. Trimming removed 2 bases at V and 7 bases at J, with 9 bases between. In DNA form, the CDR3 reads TGTGCCAGCAGCCAAAGGTGGCGGGAGCAGTACTTC. Translating gives CASSQRWREQYF.

There are many counts of this clonotype. The chain recombines TRBV7-2 with TRBJ2-3; the D is unclear. This CDR3 contains 13 residues. CDR1 is SGHTA and CDR2 is FQGNSA in the germline V gene. Trimming took off 1 base at V and 2 bases at J, with 4 bases between the two ends. CDR3 in DNA: TGTGCCAGCAGCTTAGACACCACAGATACGCAGTATTTT. It encodes CASSLDTTDTQYF.

This clonotype was detected ten times or more. This rearrangement joins TRBV7-3 to TRBJ2-7, with no clear D. V lost 1 base and J lost 2, with 9 bases in between. CDR3 length: 14 residues. CDR1 is SGHTA, CDR2 FQGTGA, per germline. CDR3 amino acids: CASSLNGQTYEQYF. The CDR3 nucleotides read TGTGCCAGCAGCTTAAACGGGCAGACCTACGAGCAGTACTTC. The variable domain in full, completed from reference TRBV7-3 and TRBJ2-7, reads GAGVSQTPSNKVTEKGKYVELRCDPISGHTALYWYRQSLGQGPEFLIYFQGTGAADDSGLPNDRFFAVRPEGSVSTLKIQRTERGDSAVYLCASSLNGQTYEQYFGPGTRLTVT.

The rearrangement joins TRBV19 to TRBJ2-7, with D perhaps matching TRBD2 (6 bases). Germline values: CDR1 LNHDA, CDR2 SQIVND (reference sequence). The CDR3 sequence is 12 residues long. The V gene lost 9 bases and the J gene lost 0 bases, with 9 bases spanning the gap. The CDR3 coding sequence is TGTGCCAGCATCGGGGGCTCCTACGAGCAGTACTTC. Translated, it gives CASIGGSYEQYF.

Points on this clonotype: Mismatch with germline at one junction end may stem from a read error. The chain carries TRBV11-2 and TRBJ2-1; no clear D. Per the germline V gene, CDR1 is SGHAT and CDR2 is FQNNGV. This CDR3 region has 12 residues. CDR3 bases: TGTGCCGGCAGCCCCAGAGTTAATGGGCAGTTCTTC. This encodes CAGSPRVNGQFF.

The chain has TRBV7-2 and TRBJ2-1; D may be TRBD2 (5 bases). Trimming left V 6 bases short and J 8 bases short, with 14 bases between. The CDR3 length is 13 residues. Germline V gives CDR1 SGHTA, CDR2 FQGNSA. The CDR3 region is CASSRPTRDEQFF. In nucleotides, the CDR3 is TGTGCCAGCAGTCGCCCAACTAGGGATGAGCAGTTCTTC.

The CDR3, as DNA: TGTGCCAGCCTTAAGAAAAAGGGGTCCCCCGGACTAGCGGGAGAGAATGAGCAGTTCTTC. Protein product: CASLKKKGSPGLAGENEQFF. The V call is TRBV21-1, the J call TRBJ2-1; no DNA check was done on the table's D call, TRBD2. TRBV21-1 is a pseudogene. The CDR3 spans 20 residues.

This clonotype was seen only a few times. The genes are TRBV3-1 and TRBJ1-6, with no clear D. Trimming cost V 5 bases and J 8 bases, with 13 bases left between them. The V gene's germline CDR1 is LGHDT and CDR2 YNNKEL (reference sequence). CDR3 length: 14 residues. CDR3 residues: CASSVLKVDSPLHF. The CDR3 coding sequence is TGTGCCAGCAGCGTTCTAAAGGTTGATTCACCCCTCCACTTT.

J is TRBJ2-1 and V is TRBV18; 9 bases align to TRBD1. V shed 2 bases and J 7 bases; nucleotides not matched to a gene: 9. Germline assignment: CDR1 KGHSH and CDR2 LQKENI. There are 16 residues in the CDR3. In nucleotides, the CDR3 is TGTGCCAGCTCACCATTCCGGGACAGGGTAGAAAATGAGCAGTTCTTC. Amino acid sequence: CASSPFRDRVENEQFF. Based on the CDR3 plus reference TRBV18 and TRBJ2-1, the full variable domain is NAGVMQNPRHLVRRRGQEARLRCSPMKGHSHVYWYRQLPEEGLKFMVYLQKENIIDESGMPKERFSAEFPKEGPSILRIQQVVRGDSAAYFCASSPFRDRVENEQFFGPGTRLTVL.

On this clonotype itself: The germline gene is not matched at one end of the junction; a read error may be the cause. The chain uses TRBV18 and TRBJ2-3; D tentatively reads TRBD1 or TRBD2 (5 bases each). The V gene's germline CDR1 is KGHSH and CDR2 LQKENI. This CDR3 has 13 residues. In DNA form, the CDR3 reads TGTGCCAACTCACCTGAGGGGCCAGATACGCAGTATTTT. Encoded protein: CANSPEGPDTQYF.

This clonotype was seen at least ten times. This chain connects TRBV12-3 or TRBV12-4 to TRBJ2-5; D call uncertain. The germline V and J ends were trimmed by 3 bases and 2 bases, with 10 bases remaining between them. This CDR3 has 14 amino acids. CDR3 sequence reads: CASSFTDLQETQYF. DNA for the CDR3: TGTGCCAGCAGTTTTACCGACTTACAAGAGACCCAGTACTTC.

This clonotype has at least ten counts. The rearrangement joins TRBV7-2 to TRBJ2-3; 9 nucleotides align to TRBD1. This CDR3 spans 14 amino acids. V lost 1 base, J lost 4 bases, and 0 bases stayed unmatched. CDR1 and CDR2 from the germline V gene are SGHTA and FQGNSA. CDR3 coding DNA: TGTGCCAGCAGCTTAGGGACAGGGGCAGATACGCAGTATTTT. Amino acid sequence: CASSLGTGADTQYF.

This chain uses TRBV12-3 or TRBV12-4 with TRBJ1-1, with D perhaps matching TRBD1 (5 bases). Trimming pared 7 bases from V and 1 base from J, leaving 13 bases between. The CDR3 totals 14 residues. The CDR3 loop reads CASTPDGTNTEAFF. The CDR3 DNA reads TGTGCCAGCACCCCTGACGGGACGAACACTGAAGCTTTCTTT.

This clonotype was recorded a few times. This chain uses TRBV11-2 with TRBJ2-3; D is uncertain. V was trimmed by 5 bases and J by 1 base, leaving 13 bases between them. This CDR3 spans 15 amino acids. The V gene's germline CDR1 is SGHAT and CDR2 FQNNGV. CDR3 sequence reads: CASSPNHGGTDTQYF. DNA of the CDR3: TGTGCCAGCAGCCCCAACCATGGGGGCACAGATACGCAGTATTTT.

This clonotype has only a few counts. The V call is TRBV12-3 or TRBV12-4, the J call TRBJ2-1; TRBD1 might be the D (5 bases). V shed 3 bases and J shed 9 bases, with 12 bases lying between them. The CDR3 contains 13 residues. The CDR3 region has the DNA TGTGCCAGCAGTTTTTCCGTCCAGGGTGAGCAGTTCTTC. Translated: CASSFSVQGEQFF.

This clonotype came up many times. V gene TRBV29-1 combines with J gene TRBJ2-5; either TRBD1 or TRBD2 may fit D (6 bases each). The CDR3 is 13 residues long. Germline V gene data show CDR1 as SQVTM and CDR2 as ANQGSEA. Trimming removed 2 bases from V and 5 bases from J, with 12 bases in between. CDR3 bases: TGCAGCGTTGAAAGGGGGGTCACGGAGACCCAGTACTTC. Protein: CSVERGVTETQYF.